This T cell receptor (beta chain) comes out of a study of blood T cell repertoires in COVID-19 (dated by TCRdb to 2020 to 2021). A note on the overall study: Collaborator samples came from the United States, Italy and Spain and covered acute and convalescent phases of COVID-19. Where available, HLA class I and class II types were obtained from metadata supplied by the sample provider rather than from assay-based typing. The material from the prospective study consisted of cDNA or gDNA derived from T cells, B-cell-depleted T cells, or PBMCs. Deeply sampled blood TCRbeta repertoires from subjects exposed to, actively infected with, or recovered from COVID-19 were included in the dataset. The samples were drawn from two sources: the first 160 participants of the ongoing ImmuneRACE study, and 1,254 subjects contributed by 6 global collaborators. The sample metadata nearly always contained a de-identified subject ID, COVID-19 status, age in years and sex. The repertoires were released in a freely available public database meant as a resource for research on the immune response to SARS-CoV-2.

Overall study results and their limits: Clinical and demographic metadata were provided uncurated, with the amount varying by source and participant.

The CDR3 measures 15 amino acids from cysteine to phenylalanine. This entry keeps only the CDR3 DNA: 45 bases, framed from base 1. V and J lose 5 bases and 3 bases, and a span of 14 bases separates them. CDR1 and CDR2, per the germline V gene, are KGHSH and LQKENI. Concerning this clone itself: The antigen this receptor binds is unknown. Base qualities are missing; no much larger clone stands one base away.

Whole blood was collected in K2EDTA tubes by collaborating institutions according to the institutions' own protocols. For TCRbeta analysis, collaborators shipped samples in one of three forms: frozen whole blood, isolated PBMCs, or DNA extracted from either of those sample types. TCRbeta CDR3 regions were amplified from genomic DNA by means of the immunoSEQ Assay, a bias-controlled multiplex PCR. As for how the authors treated the data: The number of nucleated cells in each sample was estimated from the amplification of reference gene primers within the assay. Sequence reads were collapsed and filtered to measure the absolute abundance of every unique TCRbeta CDR3 rearrangement. For each sample, productive Simpson clonality was calculated as the square root of Simpson's diversity index over productive rearrangements. The table comes from immuneACCESS by way of TCRdb, which keeps in-frame sequences with V and J called. Part of the clones is missing from these tables; in studies checked, under half for an unresolved V gene and the rest for unknown reasons. V, J and clone size are those of that table, while D and trimming were read from the DNA. The sample data list 130,000 to 150,000 clones, and roughly 84% of these were observed just once. The ten largest make up approximately 5% of the sample.

The sequencing sample was made of peripheral blood. This clonotype was obtained from a human donor in a cohort sampled during active COVID-19. This sequence uses TRBV18 and TRBJ1-3, with no D gene named confidently. In nucleotide form, the sequence is TGTGCCAGCTCATACTCAACGGGGATTGGAAACACCATATATTTT. This translates into CASSYSTGIGNTIYF.